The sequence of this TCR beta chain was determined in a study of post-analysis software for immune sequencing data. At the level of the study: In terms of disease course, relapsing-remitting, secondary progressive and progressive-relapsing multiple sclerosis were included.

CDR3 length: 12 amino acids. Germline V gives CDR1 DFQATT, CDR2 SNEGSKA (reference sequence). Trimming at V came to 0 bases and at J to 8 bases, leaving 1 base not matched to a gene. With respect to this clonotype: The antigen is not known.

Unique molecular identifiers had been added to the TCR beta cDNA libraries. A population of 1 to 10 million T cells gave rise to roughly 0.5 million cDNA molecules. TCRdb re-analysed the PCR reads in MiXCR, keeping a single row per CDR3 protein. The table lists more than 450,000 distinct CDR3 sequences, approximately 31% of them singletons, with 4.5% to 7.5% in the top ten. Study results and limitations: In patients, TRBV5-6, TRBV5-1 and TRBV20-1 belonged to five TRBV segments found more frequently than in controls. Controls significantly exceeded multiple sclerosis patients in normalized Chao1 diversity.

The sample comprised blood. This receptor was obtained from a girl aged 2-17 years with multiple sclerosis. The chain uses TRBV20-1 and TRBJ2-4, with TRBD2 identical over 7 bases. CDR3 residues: CSAREGLDIQYF. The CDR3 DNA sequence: TGCAGTGCTAGAGAAGGACTAGACATTCAGTACTTC.